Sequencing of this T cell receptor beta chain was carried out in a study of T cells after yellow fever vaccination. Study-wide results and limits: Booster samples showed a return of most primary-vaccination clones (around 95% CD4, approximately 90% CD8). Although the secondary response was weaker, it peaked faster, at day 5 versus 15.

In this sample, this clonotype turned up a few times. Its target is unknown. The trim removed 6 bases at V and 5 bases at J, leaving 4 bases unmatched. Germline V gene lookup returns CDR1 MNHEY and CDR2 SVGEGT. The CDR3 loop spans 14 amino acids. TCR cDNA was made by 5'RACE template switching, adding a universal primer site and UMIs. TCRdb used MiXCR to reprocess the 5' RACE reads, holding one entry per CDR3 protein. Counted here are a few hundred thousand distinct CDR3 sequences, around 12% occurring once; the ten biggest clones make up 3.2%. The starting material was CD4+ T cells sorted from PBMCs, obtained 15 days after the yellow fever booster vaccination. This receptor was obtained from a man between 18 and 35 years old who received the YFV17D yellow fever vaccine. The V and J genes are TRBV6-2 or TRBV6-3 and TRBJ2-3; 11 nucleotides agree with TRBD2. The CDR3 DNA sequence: TGTGCCAGCAGCATAGCGGGGGGGCAAGATACGCAGTATTTT. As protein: CASSIAGGQDTQYF.